This is a list of T cell receptor beta chains from one sample in a study of T-cell memory formation after mild COVID-19. MiXCR, run by TCRdb on the 5' RACE reads, gives a single entry per CDR3 protein. This sample has about 400,000 distinct CDR3 sequences, with 15% to 20% found just once. The sample taken for sequencing was PBMCs or a T cell subset sorted from them (not recorded which). These receptors came from a man aged 18 to 30 who had mild COVID-19 (a few samples of this study predate the infection). Cell type and time point are not known. Both conserved end residues are part of each CDR3.

>TRBV6-5
CASRPTGPDTEAFF
>TRBV10-3
CAISESGLADTNEQFF
>TRBV5-1
CASSLGIGQDNQPQHF
>TRBV5-6
CASRWGTGRNYGYTF
>TRBV5-1
CASSLAIRGERAKNIQYF
>TRBV7-8
CASSSRAGIAITGELFF
>TRBV6-4
CASSPSAGGLGTGELFF
>TRBV28
CASSFGLGYTF
>TRBV12-3/TRBV12-4
CASSLATITGELFF
>TRBV6-5
CASSNGGDGSWTQYF
>TRBV29-1
CSVEVLGSDNEQFF
>TRBV6-2/TRBV6-3
CASSYHRDSVITGELFF
>TRBV7-2
CASSLVQASNTGELFF
>TRBV5-1
CASSRTPGQLSYEQYF
>TRBV5-1
CASSLVPGNTIYF
>TRBV4-2
CASSQGRDSPPYEQYF
>TRBV6-1
CASSEDRRWEQYF
>TRBV5-1
CASKTGGADTQYF
>TRBV3-1
CASSQDGTGRSETQYF
>TRBV12-3/TRBV12-4
CASTMGNQPQHF
>TRBV11-3
CASSSPGFDNEQFF
>TRBV15
CATSRNLGAFTPLHF
>TRBV12-3/TRBV12-4
CASSPRGSTQYF
>TRBV6-1
CASTTYRAGGTEAFF
>TRBV7-9
CASSFQGIEPQHF
>TRBV2
CASSRGSEQYF
>TRBV5-1
CASFGTTNTGELFF
>TRBV5-4
CASSLQGIGETQYF
>TRBV7-2
CASSLASGVLTGELFF
>TRBV4-1
CASSPLDQPGELFF
>TRBV12-3/TRBV12-4
CASRHDRGLNQPQHF
>TRBV27
CASSLGRYTEAFF
>TRBV4-3
CASSQVQGNEQFF
>TRBV18
CASSTPTGGTNEQYF
>TRBV5-1
CASSLGLAAWDTQYF
>TRBV20-1
CSAISGIAGGKNIQYF
>TRBV5-1
CASRTGPTGELFF
>TRBV24-1
CATSDTTGSTDTQYF
>TRBV7-2
CASADMGSGANVLTF
>TRBV20-1
CSPQTRSQETQYF
>TRBV7-9
CASREGRTFPSKDTQYF
>TRBV7-9
CASRSGQEGETQYF
>TRBV7-9
CASSLLAMNTQYF
>TRBV12-3/TRBV12-4
CASSYQGPGYTF
>TRBV7-9
CASSDEYHANTGELFF